The rows below give T cell receptor beta chains drawn from one sample of a study of neurological immune-mediated disorders. A single record per CDR3 protein comes from TCRdb applying MiXCR to the 5' RACE reads. The sample has around 69,000 distinct CDR3 sequences; around 3.7% are singletons. Sequenced: PBMCs. These TCRs come from a man aged 40-49 years with multiple sclerosis. The CDR3 runs from the conserved cysteine through the conserved F or W. A D gene is named only where the DNA matches it firmly. Size is omitted from some rows. Given values are once, few, many or a class for expanded clones.

length	V	D	size	J	CDR3	DNA
15	TRBV5-5	TRBD1	many	TRBJ1-1	CASRPTGTANTEAFF	TGTGCCAGCAGACCAACCGGGACAGCGAACACTGAAGCTTTCTTT
15	TRBV12-3/TRBV12-4	TRBD1	many	TRBJ2-7	CASRLGTGGMYEQYF	TGTGCCAGCAGACTCGGGACAGGGGGAATGTACGAGCAGTACTTC
18	TRBV5-1	.	many	TRBJ2-2	CASSSPRGQKGDTGELFF	TGCGCCAGCAGCTCTCCTCGCGGACAGAAAGGGGACACCGGGGAGCTGTTTTTT
18	TRBV7-6	.	many	TRBJ2-1	CASSLVPPGLHSYNEQFF	TGTGCCAGCAGCTTAGTCCCTCCGGGACTCCACTCCTACAATGAGCAGTTCTTC
14	TRBV30	TRBD1	few	TRBJ2-3	CAWTPGQGEGTQYF	TGTGCCTGGACTCCGGGACAGGGGGAAGGTACGCAGTATTTT
14	TRBV12-3/TRBV12-4	.	many	TRBJ2-2	CASRPTGNTGELFF	TGTGCCAGCAGACCGACAGGGAACACCGGGGAGCTGTTTTTT
12	TRBV29-1	.	many	TRBJ1-3	CSVESPGNTIYF	TGCAGCGTTGAATCCCCTGGAAACACCATATATTTT
12	TRBV20-1	.	many	TRBJ2-5	CSARLGPETQYF	TGCAGTGCTAGACTAGGTCCGGAGACCCAGTACTTC
15	TRBV6-5	.	many	TRBJ1-1	CASSYLLKGNTEAFF	TGTGCCAGCAGTTACCTCCTTAAGGGGAACACTGAAGCTTTCTTT
14	TRBV3-1	TRBD1	many	TRBJ1-6	CASSNRGMNSPLHF	TGTGCCAGCAGCAACAGGGGAATGAATTCACCCCTCCACTTT
14	TRBV20-1	.	many	TRBJ1-2	CSAQGDRFNYGYTF	TGCAGTGCTCAAGGAGACAGGTTTAACTATGGCTACACCTTC
15	TRBV20-1	.	many	TRBJ1-5	CSARDSRVGNQPQHF	TGCAGTGCTAGAGATTCCCGCGTAGGCAATCAGCCCCAGCATTTT
15	TRBV20-1	.	many	TRBJ2-1	CSARTVSTSYNEQFF	TGCAGTGCGAGGACTGTATCGACCTCCTACAATGAGCAGTTCTTC
12	TRBV6-1	.	many	TRBJ1-1	CASGSGRAEAFF	TGTGCCAGCGGCTCGGGTCGAGCTGAAGCTTTCTTT
11	TRBV12-3/TRBV12-4	.	many	TRBJ2-2	CASRQSGELFF	TGTGCCAGCAGACAGTCCGGGGAGCTGTTTTTT
15	TRBV9	TRBD2	many	TRBJ2-7	CASSRGGGPSYEQYF	TGTGCCAGCAGCCGCGGGGGGGGGCCCTCCTACGAGCAGTACTTC
13	TRBV2	.	many	TRBJ2-3	CASSGAPTDTQYF	TGTGCCAGCAGTGGGGCCCCCACAGATACGCAGTATTTT
15	TRBV6-1	TRBD2	many	TRBJ2-5	CASHRTSGGLETQYF	TGTGCCAGCCACCGGACTAGCGGGGGGCTGGAGACCCAGTACTTC
15	TRBV15	TRBD1	many	TRBJ1-6	CATSPPRDSHSPLHF	TGTGCCACCAGCCCGCCCCGGGACAGTCATTCACCCCTCCACTTT
13	TRBV12-3/TRBV12-4	TRBD1	many	TRBJ1-1	CATRDRLGTEAFF	TGTGCCACCCGGGACAGACTAGGCACTGAAGCTTTCTTT
13	TRBV10-3	.	many	TRBJ1-1	CAIRRTGRTEAFF	TGTGCCATCAGGAGAACAGGGCGGACTGAAGCTTTCTTT
15	TRBV7-2	.	many	TRBJ2-5	CASSLSGGNQETQYF	TGTGCCAGCAGCTTATCTGGGGGGAACCAAGAGACCCAGTACTTC
24	TRBV5-1	TRBD2	many	TRBJ2-7	CASISVGQDRGIYGLAGVAYEQYF	TGCGCCAGCATCTCGGTCGGACAGGACAGGGGAATTTACGGACTAGCGGGAGTAGCCTACGAGCAGTACTTC
17	TRBV7-2	TRBD1	many	TRBJ1-1	CASSLWSPDRGNTEAFF	TGTGCCAGCAGCCTCTGGAGTCCTGACAGGGGGAACACTGAAGCTTTCTTT
10	TRBV29-1	.	many	TRBJ2-3	CSALSYTQYF	TGCAGCGCCCTAAGCTATACGCAGTATTTT
16	TRBV12-3/TRBV12-4	.	many	TRBJ2-7	CASSLLGASGAYEQYF	TGTGCCAGCAGTTTACTGGGGGCTAGTGGGGCCTACGAGCAGTACTTC
16	TRBV6-6	.	many	TRBJ2-1	CASSLDSFSSYNEQFF	TGTGCCAGCAGCCTAGACAGTTTTAGCTCCTACAATGAGCAGTTCTTC
13	TRBV7-7	.	many	TRBJ1-1	CASSRVRGTEAFF	TGTGCCAGCAGCCGGGTCAGAGGGACTGAAGCTTTCTTT
11	TRBV29-1	.	many	TRBJ2-5	CSARFGETQYF	TGCAGCGCCCGTTTTGGGGAGACCCAGTACTTC
16	TRBV7-8	.	.	TRBJ1-5	CASSSTRGQSNQPQHF	TGTGCCAGCAGCTCAACTAGAGGACAGAGCAATCAGCCCCAGCATTTT
15	TRBV12-3/TRBV12-4	TRBD1	many	TRBJ1-2	CASSFTGGHFYGYTF	TGTGCCAGCAGTTTTACAGGGGGCCATTTCTATGGCTACACCTTC
14	TRBV7-8	.	many	TRBJ2-5	CASSFPGFGETQYF	TGTGCCAGCAGTTTTCCGGGTTTCGGAGAGACCCAGTACTTC
17	TRBV7-9	TRBD1	many	TRBJ1-5	CASSSSAGTGYNQPQHF	TGTGCCAGCAGCTCGAGTGCCGGGACAGGGTACAATCAGCCCCAGCATTTT
15	TRBV20-1	.	many	TRBJ1-1	CSALRWAYMNTEAFF	TGCAGTGCTCTGAGGTGGGCCTACATGAACACTGAAGCTTTCTTT
13	TRBV6-1	.	many	TRBJ1-3	CASSVDGRNTIYF	TGTGCCAGCAGTGTTGACGGGCGAAACACCATATATTTT
13	TRBV24-1	TRBD1	many	TRBJ1-2	CATSTPLTGGYTF	TGTGCCACCAGTACCCCCCTGACAGGGGGCTACACCTTC
13	TRBV12-3/TRBV12-4	.	many	TRBJ1-5	CASRGNSNQPQHF	TGTGCCAGCAGGGGAAATAGCAATCAGCCCCAGCATTTT
14	TRBV5-1	.	many	TRBJ2-6	CASTPVGGANVLTF	TGCGCCAGCACCCCCGTTGGTGGGGCCAACGTCCTGACTTTC
14	TRBV6-5	.	many	TRBJ1-1	CASSYAGTNTEAFF	TGTGCCAGCAGTTACGCGGGTACGAACACTGAAGCTTTCTTT
15	TRBV6-5	.	many	TRBJ1-5	CASSYSGQSHQPQHF	TGTGCCAGCAGTTACTCGGGACAATCGCATCAGCCCCAGCATTTT
13	TRBV5-1	.	many	TRBJ1-1	CASSLMDFTEAFF	TGCGCCAGCAGCTTGATGGACTTTACTGAAGCTTTCTTT
19	TRBV20-1	TRBD2	many	TRBJ2-1	CSASFSGTDLLQSYNEQFF	TGCAGTGCTTCCTTTAGCGGGACCGACTTACTTCAATCCTACAATGAGCAGTTCTTC
16	TRBV5-1	TRBD2	many	TRBJ2-7	CASSPSAGEGFYEQYF	TGCGCCAGCAGCCCCTCAGCGGGAGAGGGGTTCTACGAGCAGTACTTC
14	TRBV12-3/TRBV12-4	.	many	TRBJ2-7	CASSLKTSSYEQYF	TGTGCCAGCAGTTTAAAAACCTCGTCCTACGAGCAGTACTTC
14	TRBV5-1	TRBD2	many	TRBJ2-5	CASSLELAGETQYF	TGCGCCAGCAGCTTGGAACTAGCGGGGGAGACCCAGTACTTC
14	TRBV6-5	TRBD1	many	TRBJ1-4	CASKQGATNEKLFF	TGTGCCAGCAAGCAGGGGGCGACTAATGAAAAACTGTTTTTT
15	TRBV7-9	.	many	TRBJ2-2	CASSFDRSNTGELFF	TGTGCCAGCAGCTTCGACAGGTCGAACACCGGGGAGCTGTTTTTT
13	TRBV5-6	TRBD2	many	TRBJ2-7	CASNTRDYYEQYF	TGTGCCAGCAACACCAGGGACTACTACGAGCAGTACTTC
15	TRBV4-1	.	many	TRBJ1-5	CASSPDTGSNQPQHF	TGCGCCAGCAGCCCCGACACAGGGAGCAATCAGCCCCAGCATTTT
14	TRBV20-1	.	many	TRBJ2-7	CSASARRGYYEQYF	TGCAGTGCTAGCGCAAGGCGGGGATACTACGAGCAGTACTTC
16	TRBV15	.	many	TRBJ2-3	CATSRDGRGGTDTQYF	TGTGCCACCAGCAGAGATGGGAGAGGTGGGACAGATACGCAGTATTTT
13	TRBV10-3	TRBD1	many	TRBJ2-4	CATTGDTGNIQYF	TGTGCCACCACAGGGGACACTGGAAACATTCAGTACTTC
17	TRBV3-1	TRBD1	few	TRBJ2-7	CASSQELRQGITDEQYF	TGTGCCAGCAGCCAAGAGCTAAGACAGGGGATAACGGACGAGCAGTACTTC
15	TRBV28	.	.	TRBJ2-7	CASSVSGAQFYEQYF	TGTGCCAGCAGTGTATCAGGGGCCCAATTCTACGAGCAGTACTTC
14	TRBV15	.	few	TRBJ1-1	CATSRDGSYVEAFF	TGTGCCACCAGCAGAGATGGTAGTTATGTAGAAGCTTTCTTT
15	TRBV5-1	TRBD1	many	TRBJ1-1	CASSSMTGGFTEAFF	TGCGCCAGCAGCTCGATGACAGGGGGCTTCACTGAAGCTTTCTTT
14	TRBV5-1	.	many	TRBJ1-1	CASSQRGGNTEAFF	TGCGCCAGCAGCCAGAGGGGTGGGAACACTGAAGCTTTCTTT
13	TRBV7-2	.	many	TRBJ1-5	CASSEGTGSVQHF	TGTGCCAGCAGCGAGGGAACAGGTTCAGTTCAGCATTTT
16	TRBV20-1	TRBD2	many	TRBJ2-5	CSATGTSGGIRETQYF	TGCAGTGCCACAGGGACTAGCGGGGGGATAAGGGAGACCCAGTACTTC